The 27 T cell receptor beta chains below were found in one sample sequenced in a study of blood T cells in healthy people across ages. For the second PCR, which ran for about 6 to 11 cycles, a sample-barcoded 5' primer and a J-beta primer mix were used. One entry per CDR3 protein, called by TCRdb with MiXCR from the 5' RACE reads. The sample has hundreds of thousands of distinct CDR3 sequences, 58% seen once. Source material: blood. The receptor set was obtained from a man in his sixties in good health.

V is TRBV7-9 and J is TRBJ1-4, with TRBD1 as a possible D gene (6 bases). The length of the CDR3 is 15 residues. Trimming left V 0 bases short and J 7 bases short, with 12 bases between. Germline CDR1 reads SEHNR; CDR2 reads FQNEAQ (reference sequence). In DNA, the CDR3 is TGTGCCAGCAGCTTAGCGGGGGCAGCGGGTGAAAAACTGTTTTTT. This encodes CASSLAGAAGEKLFF. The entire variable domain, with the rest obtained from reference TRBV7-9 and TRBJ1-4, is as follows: DTGVSQNPRHKITKRGQNVTFRCDPISEHNRLYWYRQTLGQGPEFLTYFQNEAQLEKSRLLSDRFSAERPKGSFSTLEIQRTEQGDSAMYLCASSLAGAAGEKLFFGSGTQLSVL.

The CDR3 DNA follows: TGTGCCAGCGAAACACCGGACAGGGGTCGGTCCTACGAGCAGTACTTC. As protein: CASETPDRGRSYEQYF. The chain has TRBV7-4 and TRBJ2-7; 9 nucleotides line up with TRBD1. The CDR3 sequence is 16 residues long. CDR1 and CDR2 from the germline V gene are SGHVT and SQSDAQ. J lost 1 base, V lost 8 bases, and 12 bases had no gene match.

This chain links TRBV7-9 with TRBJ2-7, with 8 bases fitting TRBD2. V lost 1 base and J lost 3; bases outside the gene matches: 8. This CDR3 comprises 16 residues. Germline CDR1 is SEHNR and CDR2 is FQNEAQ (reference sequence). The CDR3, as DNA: TGTGCCAGCAGCTTAGAGCGATTTAGCGGGGTCTACGAGCAGTACTTC. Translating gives CASSLERFSGVYEQYF.

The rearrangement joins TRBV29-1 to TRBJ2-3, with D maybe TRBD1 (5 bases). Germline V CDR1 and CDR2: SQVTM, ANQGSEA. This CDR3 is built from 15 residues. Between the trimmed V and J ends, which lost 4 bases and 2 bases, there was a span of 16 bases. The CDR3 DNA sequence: TGCAGCGTTGTTCGTTCAGGGTTTAACACAGATACGCAGTATTTT. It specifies CSVVRSGFNTDTQYF.

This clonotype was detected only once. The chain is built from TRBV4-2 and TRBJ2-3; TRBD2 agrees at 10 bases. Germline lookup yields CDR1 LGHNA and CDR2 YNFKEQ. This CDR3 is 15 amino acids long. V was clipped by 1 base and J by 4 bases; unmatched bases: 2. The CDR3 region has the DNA TGTGCCAGCAGCCAAGTGAGCGGGGGGGCAGATACGCAGTATTTT. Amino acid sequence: CASSQVSGGADTQYF.

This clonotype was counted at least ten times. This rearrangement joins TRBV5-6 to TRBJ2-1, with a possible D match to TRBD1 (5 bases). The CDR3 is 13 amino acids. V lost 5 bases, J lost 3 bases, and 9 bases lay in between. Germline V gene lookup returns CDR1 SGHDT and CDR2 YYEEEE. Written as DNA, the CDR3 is TGTGCCAGCAGACAGGATATCTACAATGAGCAGTTCTTC. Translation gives CASRQDIYNEQFF. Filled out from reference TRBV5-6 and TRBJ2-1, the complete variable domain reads DAGVTQSPTHLIKTRGQQVTLRCSPKSGHDTVSWYQQALGQGPQFIFQYYEEEERQRGNFPDRFSGHQFPNYSSELNVNALLLGDSALYLCASRQDIYNEQFFGPGTRLTVL.

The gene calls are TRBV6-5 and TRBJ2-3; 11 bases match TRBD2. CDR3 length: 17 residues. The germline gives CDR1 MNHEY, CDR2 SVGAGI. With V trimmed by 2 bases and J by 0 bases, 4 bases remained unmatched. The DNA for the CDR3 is TGTGCCAGCAGTTACCAACGGACTAGCGGGAGCACAGATACGCAGTATTTT. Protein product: CASSYQRTSGSTDTQYF.

The CDR3 protein is CASTPRDRGHPKSGYTF. The CDR3, as DNA: TGTGCCAGCACTCCTAGGGACAGGGGACATCCCAAGTCAGGCTACACCTTC. The rearrangement uses TRBV12-3 or TRBV12-4 and TRBJ1-2; 10 bases are a match to TRBD1. The CDR3 contains 17 residues. The V segment lost 7 bases and the J segment 8 bases; nucleotides outside the gene matches: 19.

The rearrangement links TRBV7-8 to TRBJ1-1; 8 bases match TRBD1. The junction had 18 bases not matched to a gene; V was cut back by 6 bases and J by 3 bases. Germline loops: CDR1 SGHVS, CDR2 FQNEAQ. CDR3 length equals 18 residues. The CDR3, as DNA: TGTGCCAGCAGTCGCGGGTACAGGGGGAATTGGAGGGACACTGAAGCTTTCTTT. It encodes CASSRGYRGNWRDTEAFF.

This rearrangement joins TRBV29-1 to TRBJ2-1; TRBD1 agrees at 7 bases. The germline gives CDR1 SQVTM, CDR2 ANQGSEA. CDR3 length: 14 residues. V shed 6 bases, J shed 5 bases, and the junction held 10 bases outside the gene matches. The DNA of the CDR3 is TGCAGCGTAAAGGGACAGCTGATTAACAATGAGCAGTTCTTC. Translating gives CSVKGQLINNEQFF.

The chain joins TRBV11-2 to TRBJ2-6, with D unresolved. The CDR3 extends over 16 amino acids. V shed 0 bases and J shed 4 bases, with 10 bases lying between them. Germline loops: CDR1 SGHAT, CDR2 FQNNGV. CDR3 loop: CASSLDLPGGANVLTF. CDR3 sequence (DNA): TGTGCCAGCAGCTTAGATCTTCCCGGGGGGGCCAACGTCCTGACTTTC.

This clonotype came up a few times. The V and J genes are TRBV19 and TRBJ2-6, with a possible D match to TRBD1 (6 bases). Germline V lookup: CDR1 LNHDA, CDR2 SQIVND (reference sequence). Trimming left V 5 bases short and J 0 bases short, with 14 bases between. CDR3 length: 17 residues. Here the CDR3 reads CASSLDSVSSGANVLTF. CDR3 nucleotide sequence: TGTGCCAGTAGTCTGGACAGTGTCAGCTCTGGGGCCAACGTCCTGACTTTC.

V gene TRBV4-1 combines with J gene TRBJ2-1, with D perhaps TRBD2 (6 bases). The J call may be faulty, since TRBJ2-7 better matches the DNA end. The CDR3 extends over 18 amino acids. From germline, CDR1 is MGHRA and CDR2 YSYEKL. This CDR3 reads CASSPPLEAGRSYNEQYF. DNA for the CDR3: TGCGCCAGCAGCCCCCCTCTGGAGGCGGGGAGATCCTACAATGAGCAGTACTTC.

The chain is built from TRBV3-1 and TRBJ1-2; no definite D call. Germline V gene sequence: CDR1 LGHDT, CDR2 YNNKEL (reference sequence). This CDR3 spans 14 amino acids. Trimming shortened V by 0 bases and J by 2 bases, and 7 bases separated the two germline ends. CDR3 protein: CASSQDPRNYGYTF. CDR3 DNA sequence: TGTGCCAGCAGCCAAGATCCCAGAAACTATGGCTACACCTTC.

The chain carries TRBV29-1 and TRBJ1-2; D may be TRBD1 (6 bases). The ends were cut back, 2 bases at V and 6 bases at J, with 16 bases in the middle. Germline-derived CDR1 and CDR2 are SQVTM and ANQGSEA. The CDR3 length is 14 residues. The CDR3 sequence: CSVEWLGGGNGYTF. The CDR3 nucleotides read TGCAGCGTTGAATGGCTGGGCGGGGGCAATGGCTACACCTTC.

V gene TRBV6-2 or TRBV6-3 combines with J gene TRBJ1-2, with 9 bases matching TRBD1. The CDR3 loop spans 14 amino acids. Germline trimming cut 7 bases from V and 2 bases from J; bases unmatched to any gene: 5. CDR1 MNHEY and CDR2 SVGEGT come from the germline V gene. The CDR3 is CASTRTGVNYGYTF. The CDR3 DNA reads TGTGCCAGCACCAGGACAGGGGTAAACTATGGCTACACCTTC.

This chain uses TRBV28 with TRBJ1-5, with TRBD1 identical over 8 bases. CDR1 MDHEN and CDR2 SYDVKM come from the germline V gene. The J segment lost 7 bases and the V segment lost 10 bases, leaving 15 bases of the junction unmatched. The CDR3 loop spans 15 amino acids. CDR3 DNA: TGTGCCACCAAAATTGGGACAGGCCTCTGGCAGCCCCAGCATTTT. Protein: CATKIGTGLWQPQHF.

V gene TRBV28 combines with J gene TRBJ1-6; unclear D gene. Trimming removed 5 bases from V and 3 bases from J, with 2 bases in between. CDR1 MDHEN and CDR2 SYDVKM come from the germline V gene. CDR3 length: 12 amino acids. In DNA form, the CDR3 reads TGTGCCAGCAGTGACTATAATTCACCCCTCCACTTT. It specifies CASSDYNSPLHF.

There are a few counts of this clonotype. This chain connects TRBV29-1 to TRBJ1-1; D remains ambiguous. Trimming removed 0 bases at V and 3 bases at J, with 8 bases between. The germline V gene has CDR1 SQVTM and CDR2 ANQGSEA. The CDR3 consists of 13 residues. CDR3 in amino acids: CSVEEARDTEAFF. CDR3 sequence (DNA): TGCAGCGTTGAAGAAGCCCGGGACACTGAAGCTTTCTTT.

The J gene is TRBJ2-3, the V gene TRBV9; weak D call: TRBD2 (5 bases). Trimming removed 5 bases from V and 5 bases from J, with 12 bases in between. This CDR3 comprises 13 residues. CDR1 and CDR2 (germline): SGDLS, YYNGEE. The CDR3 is CASSDNRGDTQYF. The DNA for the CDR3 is TGTGCCAGCAGTGACAACCGGGGAGATACGCAGTATTTT. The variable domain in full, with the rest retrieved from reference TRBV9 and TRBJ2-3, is DSGVTQTPKHLITATGQRVTLRCSPRSGDLSVYWYQQSLDQGLQFLIQYYNGEERAKGNILERFSAQQFPDLHSELNLSSLELGDSALYFCASSDNRGDTQYFGPGTRLTVL.

CDR3: CASSFIGGTLFSYNEQFF. The CDR3 nucleotides read TGTGCCAGCAGTTTCATCGGCGGGACATTGTTCTCCTACAATGAGCAGTTCTTC. The chain uses TRBV12-3 or TRBV12-4 and TRBJ2-1, with D perhaps assigned TRBD1 or TRBD2 (6 bases each). This CDR3 has 18 amino acids. Trimming pared 3 bases from V and 0 bases from J, leaving 18 bases between.

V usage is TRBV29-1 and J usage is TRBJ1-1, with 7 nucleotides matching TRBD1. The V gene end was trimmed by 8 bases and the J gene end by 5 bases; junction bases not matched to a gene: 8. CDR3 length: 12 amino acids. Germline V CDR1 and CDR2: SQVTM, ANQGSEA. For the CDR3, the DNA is TGCAGCATATACAGGGGTGGTACTGAAGCTTTCTTT. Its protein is CSIYRGGTEAFF.

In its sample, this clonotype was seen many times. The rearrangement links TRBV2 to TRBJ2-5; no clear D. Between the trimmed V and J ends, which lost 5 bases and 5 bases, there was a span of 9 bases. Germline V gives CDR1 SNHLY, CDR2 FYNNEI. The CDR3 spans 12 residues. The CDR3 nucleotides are TGTGCCAGCAGTATACGCCCTGAGACCCAGTACTTC. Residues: CASSIRPETQYF.

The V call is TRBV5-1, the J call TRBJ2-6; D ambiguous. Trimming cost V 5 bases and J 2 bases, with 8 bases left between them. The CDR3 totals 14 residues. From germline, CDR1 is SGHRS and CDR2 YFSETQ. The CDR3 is CASSAAAGANVLTF. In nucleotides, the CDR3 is TGCGCCAGCAGTGCGGCGGCTGGGGCCAACGTCCTGACTTTC.

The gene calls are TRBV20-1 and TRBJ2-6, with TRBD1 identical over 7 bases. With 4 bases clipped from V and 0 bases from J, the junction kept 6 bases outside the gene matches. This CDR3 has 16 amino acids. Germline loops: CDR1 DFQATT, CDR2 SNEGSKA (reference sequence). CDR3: CSATRDRRSGANVLTF. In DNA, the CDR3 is TGCAGTGCTACCAGGGACAGACGCTCTGGGGCCAACGTCCTGACTTTC.

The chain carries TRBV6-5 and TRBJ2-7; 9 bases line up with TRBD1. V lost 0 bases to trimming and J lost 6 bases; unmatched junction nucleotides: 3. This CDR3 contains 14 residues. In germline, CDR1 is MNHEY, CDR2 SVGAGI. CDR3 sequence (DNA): TGTGCCAGCAGTTACTCCACAGGGGGCTTCGAGCAGTACTTC. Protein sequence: CASSYSTGGFEQYF.

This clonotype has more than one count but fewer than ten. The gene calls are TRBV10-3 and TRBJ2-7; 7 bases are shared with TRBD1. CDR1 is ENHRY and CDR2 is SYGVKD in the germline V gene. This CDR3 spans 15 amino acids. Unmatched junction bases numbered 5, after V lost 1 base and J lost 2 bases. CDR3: CAISEFRDSPYEQYF. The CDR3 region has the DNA TGTGCCATCAGTGAGTTCCGGGACAGCCCCTACGAGCAGTACTTC.